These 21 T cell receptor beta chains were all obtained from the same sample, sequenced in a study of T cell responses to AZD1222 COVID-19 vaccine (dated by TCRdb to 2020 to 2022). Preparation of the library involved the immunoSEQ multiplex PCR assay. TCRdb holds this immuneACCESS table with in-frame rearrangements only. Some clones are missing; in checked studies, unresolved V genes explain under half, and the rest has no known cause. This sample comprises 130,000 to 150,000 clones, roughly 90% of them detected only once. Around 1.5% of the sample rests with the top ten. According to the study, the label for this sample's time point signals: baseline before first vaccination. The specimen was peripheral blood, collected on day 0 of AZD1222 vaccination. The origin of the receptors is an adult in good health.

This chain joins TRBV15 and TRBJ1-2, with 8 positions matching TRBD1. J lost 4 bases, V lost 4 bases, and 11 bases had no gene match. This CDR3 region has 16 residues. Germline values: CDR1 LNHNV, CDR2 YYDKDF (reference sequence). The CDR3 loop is CATSTPDRAEGYGYTF. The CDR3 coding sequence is TGTGCCACCAGCACCCCGGACAGGGCGGAAGGCTATGGCTACACCTTC.

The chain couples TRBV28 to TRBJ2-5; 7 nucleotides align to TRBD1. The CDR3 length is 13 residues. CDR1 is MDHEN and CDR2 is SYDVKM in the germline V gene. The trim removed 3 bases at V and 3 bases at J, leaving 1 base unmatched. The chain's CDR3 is CASSFGQEETQYF. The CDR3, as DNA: TGTGCCAGCAGTTTTGGACAGGAAGAGACCCAGTACTTC.

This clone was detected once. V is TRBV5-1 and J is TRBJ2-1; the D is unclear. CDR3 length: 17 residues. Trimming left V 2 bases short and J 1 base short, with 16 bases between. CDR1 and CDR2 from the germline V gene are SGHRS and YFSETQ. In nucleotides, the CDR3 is TGCGCCAGCAGCTTAGATGGACGGCTGCGATCCTACAATGAGCAGTTCTTC. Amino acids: CASSLDGRLRSYNEQFF.

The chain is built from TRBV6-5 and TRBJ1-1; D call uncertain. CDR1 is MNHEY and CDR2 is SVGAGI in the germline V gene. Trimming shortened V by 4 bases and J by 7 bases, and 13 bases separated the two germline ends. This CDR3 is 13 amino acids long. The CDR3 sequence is CASSSARRIEAFF. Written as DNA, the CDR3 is TGTGCCAGCAGTTCGGCTAGACGAATTGAAGCTTTCTTT.

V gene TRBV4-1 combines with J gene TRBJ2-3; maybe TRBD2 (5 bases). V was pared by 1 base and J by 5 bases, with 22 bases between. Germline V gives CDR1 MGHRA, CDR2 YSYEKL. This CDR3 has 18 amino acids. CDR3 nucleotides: TGCGCCAGCAGCCAAGTCTTGAGCGGTCGCCGAAAGGGAGATACGCAGTATTTT. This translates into CASSQVLSGRRKGDTQYF.

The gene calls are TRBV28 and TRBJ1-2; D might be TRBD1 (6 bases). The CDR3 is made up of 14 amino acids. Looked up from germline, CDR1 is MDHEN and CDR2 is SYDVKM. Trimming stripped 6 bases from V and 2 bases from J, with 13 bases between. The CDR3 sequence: CASSPSGGNYGYTF. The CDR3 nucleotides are TGTGCCAGCAGCCCCTCCGGGGGCAACTATGGCTACACCTTC.

The CDR3 is CASSEQGAGEQYF. The CDR3 DNA sequence: TGCGCCAGCAGCGAACAGGGGGCGGGGGAGCAGTACTTC. This chain links TRBV5-1 with TRBJ2-7, with 9 nucleotides matching TRBD1. V lost 4 bases, J lost 7 bases, and 6 bases stayed unmatched. Germline values: CDR1 SGHRS, CDR2 YFSETQ. The CDR3 runs 13 residues.

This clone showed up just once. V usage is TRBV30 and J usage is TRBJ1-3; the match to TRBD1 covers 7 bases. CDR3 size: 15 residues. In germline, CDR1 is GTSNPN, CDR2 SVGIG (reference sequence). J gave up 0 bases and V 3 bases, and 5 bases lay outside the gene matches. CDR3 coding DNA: TGTGCCTGGAGCAGGGACAGCTACTCTGGAAACACCATATATTTT. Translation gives CAWSRDSYSGNTIYF.

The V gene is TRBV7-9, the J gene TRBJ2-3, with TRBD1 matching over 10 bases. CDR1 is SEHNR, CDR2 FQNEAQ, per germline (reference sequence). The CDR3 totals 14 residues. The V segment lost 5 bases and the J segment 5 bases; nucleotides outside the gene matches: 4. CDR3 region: CASSLGQGGDTQYF. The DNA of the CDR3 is TGTGCCAGCAGCCTAGGACAGGGGGGAGATACGCAGTATTTT.

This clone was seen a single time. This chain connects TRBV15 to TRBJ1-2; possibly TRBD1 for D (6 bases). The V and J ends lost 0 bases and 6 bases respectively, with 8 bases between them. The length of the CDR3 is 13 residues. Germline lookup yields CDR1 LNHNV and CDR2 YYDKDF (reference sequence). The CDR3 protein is CATSRDPGDGYTF. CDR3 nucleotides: TGTGCCACCAGCAGAGATCCAGGGGATGGCTACACCTTC.

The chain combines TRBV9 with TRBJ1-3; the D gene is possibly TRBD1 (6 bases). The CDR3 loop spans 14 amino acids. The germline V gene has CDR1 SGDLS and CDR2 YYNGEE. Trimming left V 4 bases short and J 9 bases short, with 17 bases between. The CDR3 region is CASSLRGQQSTIYF. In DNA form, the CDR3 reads TGTGCCAGCAGCCTCCGGGGGCAACAAAGCACCATATATTTT.

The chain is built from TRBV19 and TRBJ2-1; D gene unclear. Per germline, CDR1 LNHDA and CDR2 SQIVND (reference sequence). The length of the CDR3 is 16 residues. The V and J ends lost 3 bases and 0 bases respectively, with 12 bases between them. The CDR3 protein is CASSIVGFGSYNEQFF. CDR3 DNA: TGTGCCAGTAGTATCGTTGGGTTTGGCTCCTACAATGAGCAGTTCTTC. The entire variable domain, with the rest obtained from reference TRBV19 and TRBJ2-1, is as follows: DGGITQSPKYLFRKEGQNVTLSCEQNLNHDAMYWYRQDPGQGLRLIYYSQIVNDFQKGDIAEGYSVSREKKESFPLTVTSAQKNPTAFYLCASSIVGFGSYNEQFFGPGTRLTVL.

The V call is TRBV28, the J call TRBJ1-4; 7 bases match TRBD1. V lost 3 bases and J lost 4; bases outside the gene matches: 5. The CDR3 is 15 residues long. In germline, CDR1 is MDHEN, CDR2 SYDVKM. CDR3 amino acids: CASSFGQAINEKLFF. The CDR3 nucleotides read TGTGCCAGCAGTTTTGGACAGGCGATTAATGAAAAACTGTTTTTT.

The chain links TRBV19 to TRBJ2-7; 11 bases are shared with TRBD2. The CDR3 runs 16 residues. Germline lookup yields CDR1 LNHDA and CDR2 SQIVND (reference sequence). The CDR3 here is CNERGLAASHSYEQYF. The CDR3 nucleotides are TGTAACGAAAGGGGACTAGCGGCCTCTCACTCCTACGAGCAGTACTTC.

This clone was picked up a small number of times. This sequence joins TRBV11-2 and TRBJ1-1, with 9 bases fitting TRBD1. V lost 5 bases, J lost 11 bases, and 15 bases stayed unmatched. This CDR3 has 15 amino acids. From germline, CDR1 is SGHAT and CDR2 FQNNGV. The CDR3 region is CASSPIRGQGGRAFF. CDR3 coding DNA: TGTGCCAGCAGCCCGATTCGGGGACAGGGAGGAAGGGCTTTCTTT. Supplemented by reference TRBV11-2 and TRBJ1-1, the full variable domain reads EAGVAQSPRYKIIEKRQSVAFWCNPISGHATLYWYQQILGQGPKLLIQFQNNGVVDDSQLPKDRFSAERLKGVDSTLKIQPAKLEDSAVYLCASSPIRGQGGRAFFGQGTRLTVV.

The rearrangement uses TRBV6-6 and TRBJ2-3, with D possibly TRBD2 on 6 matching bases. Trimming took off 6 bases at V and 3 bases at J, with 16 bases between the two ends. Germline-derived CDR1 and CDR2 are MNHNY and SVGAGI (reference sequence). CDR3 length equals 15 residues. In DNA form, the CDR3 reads TGTGCCAGCAGGCTTTCCGGGAGTGTGACAGATACGCAGTATTTT. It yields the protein CASRLSGSVTDTQYF.

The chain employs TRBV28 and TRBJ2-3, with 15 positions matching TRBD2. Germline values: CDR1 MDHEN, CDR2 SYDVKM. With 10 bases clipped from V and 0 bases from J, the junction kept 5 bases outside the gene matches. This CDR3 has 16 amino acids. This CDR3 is CAMGTSGRRSTDTQYF. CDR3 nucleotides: TGTGCCATGGGGACTAGCGGGAGGCGGAGCACAGATACGCAGTATTTT.

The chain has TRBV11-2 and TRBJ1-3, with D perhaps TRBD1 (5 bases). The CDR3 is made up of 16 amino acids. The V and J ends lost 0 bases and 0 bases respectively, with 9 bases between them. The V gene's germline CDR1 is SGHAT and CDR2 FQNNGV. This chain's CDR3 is CASSLDRAHSGNTIYF. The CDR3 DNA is TGTGCCAGCAGCTTAGACAGGGCTCACTCTGGAAACACCATATATTTT.

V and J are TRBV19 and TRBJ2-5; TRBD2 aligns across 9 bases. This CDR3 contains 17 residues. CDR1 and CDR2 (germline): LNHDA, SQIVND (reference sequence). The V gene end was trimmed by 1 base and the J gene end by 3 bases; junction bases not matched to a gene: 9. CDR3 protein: CASSIGPSGILKETQYF. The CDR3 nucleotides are TGTGCCAGTAGTATAGGTCCTAGCGGGATTTTGAAAGAGACCCAGTACTTC. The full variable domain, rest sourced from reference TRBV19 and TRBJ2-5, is DGGITQSPKYLFRKEGQNVTLSCEQNLNHDAMYWYRQDPGQGLRLIYYSQIVNDFQKGDIAEGYSVSREKKESFPLTVTSAQKNPTAFYLCASSIGPSGILKETQYFGPGTRLLVL.

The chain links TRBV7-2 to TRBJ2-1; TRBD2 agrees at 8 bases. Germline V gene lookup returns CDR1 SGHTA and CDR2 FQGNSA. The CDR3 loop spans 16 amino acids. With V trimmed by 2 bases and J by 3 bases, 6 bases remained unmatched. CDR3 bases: TGTGCCAGCAGCTTATTTCAGCGGGAGAACTACAATGAGCAGTTCTTC. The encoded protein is CASSLFQRENYNEQFF.

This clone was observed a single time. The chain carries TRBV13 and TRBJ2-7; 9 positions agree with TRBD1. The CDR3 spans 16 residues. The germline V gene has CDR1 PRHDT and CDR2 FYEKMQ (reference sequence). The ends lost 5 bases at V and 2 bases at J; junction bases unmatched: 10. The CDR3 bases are TGTGCCAGCAGCGAACTTGGGACAGGGCGACCCTACGAGCAGTACTTC. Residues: CASSELGTGRPYEQYF.